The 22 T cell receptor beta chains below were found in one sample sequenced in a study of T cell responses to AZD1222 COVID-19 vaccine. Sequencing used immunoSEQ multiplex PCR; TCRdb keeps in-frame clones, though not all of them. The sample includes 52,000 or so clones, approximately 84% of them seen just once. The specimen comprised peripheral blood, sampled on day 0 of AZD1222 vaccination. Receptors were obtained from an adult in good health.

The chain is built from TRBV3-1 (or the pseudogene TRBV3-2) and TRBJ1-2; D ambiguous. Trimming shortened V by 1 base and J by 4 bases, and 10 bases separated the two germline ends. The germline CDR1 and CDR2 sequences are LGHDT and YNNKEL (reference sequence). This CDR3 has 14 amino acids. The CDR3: CASSQAGGFYGYTF. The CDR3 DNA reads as TGTGCCAGCAGCCAAGCCGGAGGCTTCTATGGCTACACCTTC.

CDR3 in DNA: TGTGCCAGCAGTTTAATCACGGGAGCGAGCACCGGGGAGCTGTTTTTT. Residues: CASSLITGASTGELFF. The rearrangement uses TRBV27 and TRBJ2-2, with a weak D call TRBD2 (6 bases). The CDR3 loop spans 16 amino acids. Germline V gene lookup returns CDR1 MNHEY and CDR2 SMNVEV (reference sequence). Trimming took off 2 bases at V and 4 bases at J, with 14 bases between the two ends.

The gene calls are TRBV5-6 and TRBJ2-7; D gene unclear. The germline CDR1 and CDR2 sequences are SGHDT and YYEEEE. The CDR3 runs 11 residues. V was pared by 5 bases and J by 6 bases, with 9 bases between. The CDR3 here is CASRGAGEQYF. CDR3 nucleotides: TGTGCCAGCAGAGGTGCCGGCGAGCAGTACTTC.

The CDR3 nucleotides are TGCGCCAGCAGCTTGGTAGCGGGAGGGCAAAATGAGCAGTTCTTC. Amino acid sequence: CASSLVAGGQNEQFF. V usage is TRBV5-1 and J usage is TRBJ2-1, with 11 bases fitting TRBD2. There are 15 residues in the CDR3. Germline CDR1 is SGHRS and CDR2 is YFSETQ. Unmatched junction bases numbered 3, after V lost 0 bases and J lost 7 bases. Looking up the rest from reference TRBV5-1 and TRBJ2-1 gives the full variable domain: KAGVTQTPRYLIKTRGQQVTLSCSPISGHRSVSWYQQTPGQGLQFLFEYFSETQRNKGNFPGRFSGRQFSNSRSEMNVSTLELGDSALYLCASSLVAGGQNEQFFGPGTRLTVL.

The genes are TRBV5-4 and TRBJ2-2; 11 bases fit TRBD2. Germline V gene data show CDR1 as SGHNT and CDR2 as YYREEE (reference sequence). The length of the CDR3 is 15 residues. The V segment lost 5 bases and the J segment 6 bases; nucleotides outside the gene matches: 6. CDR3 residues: CASRGVAGGSGELFF. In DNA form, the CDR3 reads TGTGCCAGCAGAGGGGTAGCGGGAGGGTCCGGGGAGCTGTTTTTT. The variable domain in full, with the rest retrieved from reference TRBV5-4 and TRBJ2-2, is ETGVTQSPTHLIKTRGQQVTLRCSSQSGHNTVSWYQQALGQGPQFIFQYYREEENGRGNFPPRFSGLQFPNYSSELNVNALELDDSALYLCASRGVAGGSGELFFGEGSRLTVL.

The CDR3 nucleotides read TGTGCCTGGAGTGTACAGCGGCTAGCGGTAGAGCAGTTCTTC. Protein sequence: CAWSVQRLAVEQFF. The chain combines TRBV30 with TRBJ2-1, with 7 bases fitting TRBD2. V lost 0 bases to trimming and J lost 10 bases; unmatched junction nucleotides: 9. Germline-derived CDR1 and CDR2 are GTSNPN and SVGIG (reference sequence). The CDR3 extends over 14 amino acids. The whole variable domain, remainder taken from reference TRBV30 and TRBJ2-1, is SQTIHQWPATLVQPVGSPLSLECTVEGTSNPNLYWYRQAAGRGLQLLFYSVGIGQISSEVPQNLSASRPQDRQFILSSKKLLLSDSGFYLCAWSVQRLAVEQFFGPGTRLTVL.

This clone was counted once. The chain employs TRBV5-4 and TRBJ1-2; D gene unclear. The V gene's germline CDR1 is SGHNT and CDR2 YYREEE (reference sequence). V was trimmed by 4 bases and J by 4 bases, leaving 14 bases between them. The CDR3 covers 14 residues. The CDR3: CASSPTREGYGYTF. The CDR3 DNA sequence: TGTGCCAGCAGCCCCACGAGGGAGGGCTATGGCTACACCTTC.

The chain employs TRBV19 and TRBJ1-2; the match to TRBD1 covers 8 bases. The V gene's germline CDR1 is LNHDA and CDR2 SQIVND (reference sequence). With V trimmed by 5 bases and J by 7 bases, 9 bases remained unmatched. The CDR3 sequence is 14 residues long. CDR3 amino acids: CASSQDRGGLGYTF. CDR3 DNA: TGTGCCAGTAGTCAAGACAGGGGCGGTCTTGGCTACACCTTC. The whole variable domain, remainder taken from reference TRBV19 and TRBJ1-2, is DGGITQSPKYLFRKEGQNVTLSCEQNLNHDAMYWYRQDPGQGLRLIYYSQIVNDFQKGDIAEGYSVSREKKESFPLTVTSAQKNPTAFYLCASSQDRGGLGYTFGSGTRLTVV.

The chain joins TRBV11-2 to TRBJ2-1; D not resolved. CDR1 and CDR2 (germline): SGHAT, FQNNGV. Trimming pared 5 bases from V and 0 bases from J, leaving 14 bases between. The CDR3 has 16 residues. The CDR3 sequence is CASSVRDASSYNEQFF. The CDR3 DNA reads TGTGCCAGCAGCGTCCGAGACGCGAGCTCCTACAATGAGCAGTTCTTC.

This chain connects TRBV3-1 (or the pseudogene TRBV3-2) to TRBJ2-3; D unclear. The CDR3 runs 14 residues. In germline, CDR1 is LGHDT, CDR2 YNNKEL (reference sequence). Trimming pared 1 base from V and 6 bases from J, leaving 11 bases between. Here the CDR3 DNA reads TGTGCCAGCAGCCAAGCCAGGTCGACGGATACGCAGTATTTT. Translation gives CASSQARSTDTQYF.

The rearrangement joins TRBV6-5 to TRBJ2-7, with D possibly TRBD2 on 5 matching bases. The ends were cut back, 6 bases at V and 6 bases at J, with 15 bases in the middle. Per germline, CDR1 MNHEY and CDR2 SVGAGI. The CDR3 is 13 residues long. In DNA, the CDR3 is TGTGCCAGCAGACATTCACTAGGAGGCGAGCAGTACTTC. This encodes CASRHSLGGEQYF.

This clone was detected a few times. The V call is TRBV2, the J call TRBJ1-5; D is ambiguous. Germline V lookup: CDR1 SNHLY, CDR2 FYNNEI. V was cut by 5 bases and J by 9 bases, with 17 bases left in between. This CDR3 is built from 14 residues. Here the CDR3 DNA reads TGTGCCAGCAGTCTGGACGGCGGTTGGTCGCCCCAGCATTTT. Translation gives CASSLDGGWSPQHF.

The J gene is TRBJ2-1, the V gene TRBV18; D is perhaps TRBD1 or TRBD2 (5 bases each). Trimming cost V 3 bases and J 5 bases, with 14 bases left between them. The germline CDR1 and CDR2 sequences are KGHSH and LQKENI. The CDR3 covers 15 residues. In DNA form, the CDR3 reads TGTGCCAGCTCACCCCGGGGCAGCAAAAACAATGAGCAGTTCTTC. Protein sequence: CASSPRGSKNNEQFF.

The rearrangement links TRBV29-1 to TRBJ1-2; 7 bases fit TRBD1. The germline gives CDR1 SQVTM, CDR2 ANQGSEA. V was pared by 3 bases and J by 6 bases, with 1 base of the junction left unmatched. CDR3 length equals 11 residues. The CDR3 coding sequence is TGCAGCGTTGACCAGGGGGATGGCTACACCTTC. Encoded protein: CSVDQGDGYTF.

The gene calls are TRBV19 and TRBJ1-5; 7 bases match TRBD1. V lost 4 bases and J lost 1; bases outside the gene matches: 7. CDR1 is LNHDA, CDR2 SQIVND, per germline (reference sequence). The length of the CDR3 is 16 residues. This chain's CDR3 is CASSTLQGTSNQPQHF. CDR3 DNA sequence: TGTGCCAGTAGTACTTTACAGGGGACCAGCAATCAGCCCCAGCATTTT.

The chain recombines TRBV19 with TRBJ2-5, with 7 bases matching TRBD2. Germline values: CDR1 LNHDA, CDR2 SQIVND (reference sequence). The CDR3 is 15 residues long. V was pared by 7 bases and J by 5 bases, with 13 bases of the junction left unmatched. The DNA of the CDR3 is TGTGCCAGTACCCCCTTTGGGGAGGGTCGGGAGACCCAGTACTTC. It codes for CASTPFGEGRETQYF. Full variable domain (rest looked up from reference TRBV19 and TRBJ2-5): DGGITQSPKYLFRKEGQNVTLSCEQNLNHDAMYWYRQDPGQGLRLIYYSQIVNDFQKGDIAEGYSVSREKKESFPLTVTSAQKNPTAFYLCASTPFGEGRETQYFGPGTRLLVL.

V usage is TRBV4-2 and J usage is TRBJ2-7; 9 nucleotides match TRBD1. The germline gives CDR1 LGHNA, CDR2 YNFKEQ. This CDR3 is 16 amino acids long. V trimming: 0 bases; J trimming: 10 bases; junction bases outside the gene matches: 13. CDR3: CASSQDNGRDRVRQYF. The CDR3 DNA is TGTGCCAGCAGCCAAGATAACGGTAGGGACAGGGTCCGTCAGTACTTC.

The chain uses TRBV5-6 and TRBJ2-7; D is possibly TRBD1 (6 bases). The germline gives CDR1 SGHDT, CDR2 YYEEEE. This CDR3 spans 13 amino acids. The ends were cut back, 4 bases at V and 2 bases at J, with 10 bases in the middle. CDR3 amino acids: CASSPKGAYEQYF. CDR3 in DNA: TGTGCCAGCAGCCCCAAGGGGGCCTACGAGCAGTACTTC. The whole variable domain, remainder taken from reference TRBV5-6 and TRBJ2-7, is DAGVTQSPTHLIKTRGQQVTLRCSPKSGHDTVSWYQQALGQGPQFIFQYYEEEERQRGNFPDRFSGHQFPNYSSELNVNALLLGDSALYLCASSPKGAYEQYFGPGTRLTVT.

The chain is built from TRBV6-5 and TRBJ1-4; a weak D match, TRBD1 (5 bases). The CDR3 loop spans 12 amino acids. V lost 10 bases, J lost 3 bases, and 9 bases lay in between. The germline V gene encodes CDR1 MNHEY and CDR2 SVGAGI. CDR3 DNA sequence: TGTGCCACCGGGGCTTCTAATGAAAAACTGTTTTTT. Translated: CATGASNEKLFF.

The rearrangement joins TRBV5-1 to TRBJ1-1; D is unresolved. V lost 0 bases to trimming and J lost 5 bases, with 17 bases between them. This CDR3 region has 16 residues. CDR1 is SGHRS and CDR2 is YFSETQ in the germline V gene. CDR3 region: CASSLAPTERMTEAFF. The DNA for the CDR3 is TGCGCCAGCAGCTTGGCCCCCACAGAGCGGATGACTGAAGCTTTCTTT.

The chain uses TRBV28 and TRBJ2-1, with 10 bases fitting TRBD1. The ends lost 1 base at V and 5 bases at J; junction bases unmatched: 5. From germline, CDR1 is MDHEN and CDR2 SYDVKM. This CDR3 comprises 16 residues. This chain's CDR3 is CASSLSGQGMDNEQFF. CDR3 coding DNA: TGTGCCAGCAGTTTATCGGGACAGGGGATGGACAATGAGCAGTTCTTC.

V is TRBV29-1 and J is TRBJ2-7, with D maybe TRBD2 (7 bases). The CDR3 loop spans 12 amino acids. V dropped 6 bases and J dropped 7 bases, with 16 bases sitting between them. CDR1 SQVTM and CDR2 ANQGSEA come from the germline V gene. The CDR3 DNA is TGCAGCGTGGGGGGGGGCGACGCGGAGCAGTACTTC. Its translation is CSVGGGDAEQYF.